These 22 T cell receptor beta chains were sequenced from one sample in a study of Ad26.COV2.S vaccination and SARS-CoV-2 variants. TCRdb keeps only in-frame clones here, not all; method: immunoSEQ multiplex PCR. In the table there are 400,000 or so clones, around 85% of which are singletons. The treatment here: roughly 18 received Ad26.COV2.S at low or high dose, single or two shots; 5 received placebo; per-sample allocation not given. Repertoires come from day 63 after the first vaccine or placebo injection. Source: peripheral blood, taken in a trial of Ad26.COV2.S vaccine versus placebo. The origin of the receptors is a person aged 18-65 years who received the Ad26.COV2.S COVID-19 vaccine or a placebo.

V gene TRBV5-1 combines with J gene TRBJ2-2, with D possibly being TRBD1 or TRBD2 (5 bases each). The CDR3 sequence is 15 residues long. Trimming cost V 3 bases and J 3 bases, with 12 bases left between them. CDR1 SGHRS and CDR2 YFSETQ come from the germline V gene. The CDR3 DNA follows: TGCGCCAGCAGCTCCCGGGGCTGGGACACCGGGGAGCTGTTTTTT. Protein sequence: CASSSRGWDTGELFF.

CDR3 protein: CASSQASVEKLFF. Here the CDR3 DNA reads TGCGCCAGCAGCCAAGCGTCAGTTGAAAAACTGTTTTTT. This chain joins TRBV4-1 and TRBJ1-4; D not resolved. The length of the CDR3 is 13 residues. Trimming shortened V by 1 base and J by 7 bases, and 7 bases separated the two germline ends. Germline V CDR1 and CDR2: MGHRA, YSYEKL.

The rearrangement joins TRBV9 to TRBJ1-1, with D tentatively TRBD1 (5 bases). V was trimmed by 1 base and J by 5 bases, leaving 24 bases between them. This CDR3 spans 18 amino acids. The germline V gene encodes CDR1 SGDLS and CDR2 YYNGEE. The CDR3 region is CASSVTPIVGVLGTEAFF. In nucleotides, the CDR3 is TGTGCCAGCAGCGTAACTCCAATTGTGGGGGTTTTAGGGACTGAAGCTTTCTTT.

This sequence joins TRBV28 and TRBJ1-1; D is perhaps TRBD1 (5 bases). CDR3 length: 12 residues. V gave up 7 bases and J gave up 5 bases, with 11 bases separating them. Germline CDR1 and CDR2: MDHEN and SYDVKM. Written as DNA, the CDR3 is TGTGCCAGCACACTAGGGGAGACTGAAGCTTTCTTT. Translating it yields CASTLGETEAFF.

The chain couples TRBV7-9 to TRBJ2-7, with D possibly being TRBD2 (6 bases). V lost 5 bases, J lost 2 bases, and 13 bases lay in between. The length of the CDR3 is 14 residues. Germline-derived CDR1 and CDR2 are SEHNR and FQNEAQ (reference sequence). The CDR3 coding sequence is TGTGCCAGCAGCCATCCGCGGGACGCCTACGAGCAGTACTTC. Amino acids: CASSHPRDAYEQYF.

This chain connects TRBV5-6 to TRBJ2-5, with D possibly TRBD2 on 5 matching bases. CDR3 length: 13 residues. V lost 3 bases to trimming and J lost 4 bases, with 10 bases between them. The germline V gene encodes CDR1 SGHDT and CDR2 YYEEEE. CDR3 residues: CASSSDWRETQYF. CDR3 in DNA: TGTGCCAGCAGCTCGGACTGGAGAGAGACCCAGTACTTC.

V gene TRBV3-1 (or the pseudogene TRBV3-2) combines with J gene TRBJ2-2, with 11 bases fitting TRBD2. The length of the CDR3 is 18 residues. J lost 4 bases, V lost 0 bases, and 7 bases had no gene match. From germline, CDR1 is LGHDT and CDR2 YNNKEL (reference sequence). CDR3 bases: TGTGCCAGCAGCCAAGATTCAGCCGGGACTAGCGGCACCGGGGAGCTGTTTTTT. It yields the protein CASSQDSAGTSGTGELFF.

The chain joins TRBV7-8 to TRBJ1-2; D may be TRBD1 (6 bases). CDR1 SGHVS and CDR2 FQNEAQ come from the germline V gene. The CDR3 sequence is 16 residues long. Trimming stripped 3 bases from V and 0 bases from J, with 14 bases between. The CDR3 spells CASSFSGARTNYGYTF. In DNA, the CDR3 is TGTGCCAGCAGCTTCTCAGGGGCGCGCACTAACTATGGCTACACCTTC.

This CDR3 is CASSLGLRQAGDTQYF. CDR3 sequence (DNA): TGCGCCAGCAGCCTGGGCCTCAGACAGGCGGGAGATACGCAGTATTTT. The rearrangement joins TRBV5-1 to TRBJ2-3; tentatively, D is TRBD1 (6 bases). The V end lost 4 bases, the J end lost 5 bases, and 20 bases lay between the germline ends. The germline V gene encodes CDR1 SGHRS and CDR2 YFSETQ. This CDR3 has 16 residues.

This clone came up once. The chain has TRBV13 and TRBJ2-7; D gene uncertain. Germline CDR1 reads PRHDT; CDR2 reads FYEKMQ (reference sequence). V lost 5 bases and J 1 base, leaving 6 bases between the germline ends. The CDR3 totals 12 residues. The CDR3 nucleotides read TGTGCCAGCAGCCTGCAATCCTACGAGCAGTACTTC. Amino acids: CASSLQSYEQYF.

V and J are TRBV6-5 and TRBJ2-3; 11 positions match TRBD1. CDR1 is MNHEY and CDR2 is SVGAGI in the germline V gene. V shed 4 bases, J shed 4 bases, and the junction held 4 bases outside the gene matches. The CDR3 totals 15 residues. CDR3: CASSFGTGGSDTQYF. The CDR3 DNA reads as TGTGCCAGCAGTTTTGGGACAGGGGGATCAGATACGCAGTATTTT.

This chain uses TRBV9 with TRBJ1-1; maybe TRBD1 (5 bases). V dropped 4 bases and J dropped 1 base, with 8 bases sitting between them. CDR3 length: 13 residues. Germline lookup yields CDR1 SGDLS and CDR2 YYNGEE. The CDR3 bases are TGTGCCAGCAGCCTGGGGCGGAACACTGAAGCTTTCTTT. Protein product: CASSLGRNTEAFF. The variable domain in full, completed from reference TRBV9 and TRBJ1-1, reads DSGVTQTPKHLITATGQRVTLRCSPRSGDLSVYWYQQSLDQGLQFLIQYYNGEERAKGNILERFSAQQFPDLHSELNLSSLELGDSALYFCASSLGRNTEAFFGQGTRLTVV.

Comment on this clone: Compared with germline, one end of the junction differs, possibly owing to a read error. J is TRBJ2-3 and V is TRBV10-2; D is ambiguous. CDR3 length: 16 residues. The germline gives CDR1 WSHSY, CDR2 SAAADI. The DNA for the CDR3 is TGCGCCAGCAGTAAGTCCTCACCCGTGAGCACAGATACGCAGTATTTT. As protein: CASSKSSPVSTDTQYF.

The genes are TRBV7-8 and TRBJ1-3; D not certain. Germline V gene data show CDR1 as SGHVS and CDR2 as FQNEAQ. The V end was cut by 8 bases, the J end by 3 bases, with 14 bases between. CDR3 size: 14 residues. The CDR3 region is CASGRWISGNTIYF. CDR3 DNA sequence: TGTGCCAGCGGACGGTGGATCAGTGGAAACACCATATATTTT. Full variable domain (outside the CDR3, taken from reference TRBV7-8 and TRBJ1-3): GAGVSQSPRYKVAKRGQDVALRCDPISGHVSLFWYQQALGQGPEFLTYFQNEAQLDKSGLPSDRFFAERPEGSVSTLKIQRTQQEDSAVYLCASGRWISGNTIYFGEGSWLTVV.

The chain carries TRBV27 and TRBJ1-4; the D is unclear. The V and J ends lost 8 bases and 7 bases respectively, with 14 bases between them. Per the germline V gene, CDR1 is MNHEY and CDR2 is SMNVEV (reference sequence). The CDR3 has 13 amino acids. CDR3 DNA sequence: TGTGCCAGCTCTAACCGCCGGGGTGAAAAACTGTTTTTT. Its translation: CASSNRRGEKLFF. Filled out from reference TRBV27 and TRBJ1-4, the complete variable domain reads EAQVTQNPRYLITVTGKKLTVTCSQNMNHEYMSWYRQDPGLGLRQIYYSMNVEVTDKGDVPEGYKVSRKEKRNFPLILESPSPNQTSLYFCASSNRRGEKLFFGSGTQLSVL.

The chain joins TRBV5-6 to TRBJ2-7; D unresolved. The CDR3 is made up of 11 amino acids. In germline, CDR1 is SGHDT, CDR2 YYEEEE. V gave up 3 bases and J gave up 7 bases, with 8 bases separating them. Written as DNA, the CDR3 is TGTGCCAGCAGCTATTCAATGGAGCAGTACTTC. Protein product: CASSYSMEQYF.

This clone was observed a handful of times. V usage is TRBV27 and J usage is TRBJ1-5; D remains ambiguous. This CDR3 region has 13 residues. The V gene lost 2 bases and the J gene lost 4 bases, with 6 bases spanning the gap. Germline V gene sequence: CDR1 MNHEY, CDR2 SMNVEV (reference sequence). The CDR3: CASSLNGNQPQHF. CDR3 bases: TGTGCCAGCAGTTTAAACGGGAATCAGCCCCAGCATTTT.

CDR3 bases: TGTGCCAGTAGGACAAACGGTGGCGGGGAGCTGTTTTTT. Translated, it gives CASRTNGGGELFF. The chain carries TRBV19 and TRBJ2-2; D gene ambiguous. Trimming removed 6 bases from V and 7 bases from J, with 12 bases in between. The CDR3 consists of 13 residues. Germline CDR1 LNHDA, CDR2 SQIVND (reference sequence).

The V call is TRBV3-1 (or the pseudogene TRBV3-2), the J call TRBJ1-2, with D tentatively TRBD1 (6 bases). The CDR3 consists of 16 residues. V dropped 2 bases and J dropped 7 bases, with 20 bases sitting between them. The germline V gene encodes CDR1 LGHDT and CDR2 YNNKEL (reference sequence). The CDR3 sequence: CASSQTSRGREGGYTF. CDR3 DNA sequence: TGTGCCAGCAGCCAAACGTCCCGGGGGCGCGAAGGTGGCTACACCTTC.

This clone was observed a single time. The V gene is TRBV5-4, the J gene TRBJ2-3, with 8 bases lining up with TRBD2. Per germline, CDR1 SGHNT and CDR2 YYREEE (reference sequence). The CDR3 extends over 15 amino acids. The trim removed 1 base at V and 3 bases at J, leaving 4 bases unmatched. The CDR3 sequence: CASSLRGGQTDTQYF. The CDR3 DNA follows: TGTGCCAGCAGCTTGCGGGGGGGCCAGACAGATACGCAGTATTTT.

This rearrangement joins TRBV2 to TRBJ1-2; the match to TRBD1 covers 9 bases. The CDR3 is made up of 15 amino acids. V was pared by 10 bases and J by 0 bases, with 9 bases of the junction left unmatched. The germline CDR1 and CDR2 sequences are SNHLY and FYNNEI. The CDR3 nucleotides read TGTGCCAACTCCCCGGGACAGGGAACTAACTATGGCTACACCTTC. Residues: CANSPGQGTNYGYTF.

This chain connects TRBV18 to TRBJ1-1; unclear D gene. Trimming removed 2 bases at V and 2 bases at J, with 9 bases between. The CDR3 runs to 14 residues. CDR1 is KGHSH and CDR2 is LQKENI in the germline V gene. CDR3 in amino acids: CASSPDVVNTEAFF. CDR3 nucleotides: TGTGCCAGCTCACCAGACGTCGTCAACACTGAAGCTTTCTTT.